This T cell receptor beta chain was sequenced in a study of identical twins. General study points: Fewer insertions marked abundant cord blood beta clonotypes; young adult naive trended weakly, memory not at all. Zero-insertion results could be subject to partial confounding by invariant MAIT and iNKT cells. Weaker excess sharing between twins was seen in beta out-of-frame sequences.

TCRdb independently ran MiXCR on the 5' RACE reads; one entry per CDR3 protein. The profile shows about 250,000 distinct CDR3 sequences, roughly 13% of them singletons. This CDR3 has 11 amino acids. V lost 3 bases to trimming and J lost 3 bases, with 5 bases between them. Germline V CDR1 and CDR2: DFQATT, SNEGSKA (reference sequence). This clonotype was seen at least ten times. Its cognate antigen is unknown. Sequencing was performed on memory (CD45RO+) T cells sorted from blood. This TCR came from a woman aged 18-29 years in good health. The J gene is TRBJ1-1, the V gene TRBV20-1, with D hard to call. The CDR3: CSARDYTEAFF. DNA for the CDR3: TGCAGTGCTAGGGACTACACTGAAGCTTTCTTT.